These 25 T cell receptor beta chains share one sample of origin, sequenced in a study of shared clonotypes between healthy human individuals. Method: immunoSEQ multiplex PCR; TCRdb's copy keeps in-frame clones and lacks some. The sample has about 1.5 million clones; about 96% are singletons. The sequenced sample consisted of naive CD4+ T cells sorted from blood. Subset: CD45RA+ positively selected. The source of these receptors is a man aged 25-45 years in good health.

J is TRBJ2-1 and V is TRBV5-1, with 9 nucleotides matching TRBD2. Germline CDR1 SGHRS, CDR2 YFSETQ. This CDR3 is 14 amino acids long. The J segment lost 9 bases and the V segment lost 5 bases, leaving 9 bases of the junction unmatched. CDR3 protein: CASSFQREDGEQFF. The CDR3 DNA reads TGCGCCAGCAGTTTCCAGCGGGAGGATGGTGAGCAGTTCTTC.

This chain uses TRBV2 with TRBJ2-2; D gene ambiguous. Per germline, CDR1 SNHLY and CDR2 FYNNEI. With 4 bases removed from V and 0 bases from J, the gap between germline ends came to 9 bases. The CDR3 loop spans 15 amino acids. The CDR3 sequence is CASSGLGTNTGELFF. The DNA of the CDR3 is TGTGCCAGCAGTGGATTGGGGACGAACACCGGGGAGCTGTTTTTT.

This chain uses TRBV4-3 with TRBJ2-6, with 10 bases aligning to TRBD2. The germline V gene has CDR1 LGHNA and CDR2 YSLEER. The CDR3 has 19 amino acids. V was clipped by 2 bases and J by 0 bases; unmatched bases: 7. The CDR3 nucleotides are TGCGCCAGCAGCCAATTTTGGACTAGCGGAAACTCTGGGGCCAACGTCCTGACTTTC. Translated, it gives CASSQFWTSGNSGANVLTF.

The chain has TRBV5-4 and TRBJ1-1, with D perhaps TRBD1 (5 bases). V lost 3 bases and J 2 bases, leaving 17 bases between the germline ends. Germline V lookup: CDR1 SGHNT, CDR2 YYREEE (reference sequence). This CDR3 contains 16 residues. The CDR3 coding sequence is TGTGCCAGCAGCTCGCCCACGGGGCAGGGAAACACTGAAGCTTTCTTT. Its protein product is CASSSPTGQGNTEAFF.

The rearrangement uses TRBV28 and TRBJ2-2; tentative D call: TRBD2 (6 bases). The CDR3 is 15 residues long. The V gene's germline CDR1 is MDHEN and CDR2 SYDVKM. The V end was cut by 6 bases, the J end by 1 base, with 12 bases between. CDR3 nucleotide sequence: TGTGCCAGCAGCTTACTGGGACTGAACACCGGGGAGCTGTTTTTT. Encoded protein: CASSLLGLNTGELFF.

V usage is TRBV9 and J usage is TRBJ2-3, with 9 bases matching TRBD2. CDR1 SGDLS and CDR2 YYNGEE come from the germline V gene. This CDR3 has 15 amino acids. V was pared by 4 bases and J by 6 bases, with 9 bases of the junction left unmatched. CDR3 in amino acids: CASSLRAGGLDTQYF. CDR3 sequence (DNA): TGTGCCAGCAGCCTTCGAGCGGGAGGCCTGGATACGCAGTATTTT.

The rearrangement links TRBV28 to TRBJ2-5, with 9 bases fitting TRBD2. Germline V gives CDR1 MDHEN, CDR2 SYDVKM. This CDR3 spans 14 amino acids. J lost 2 bases, V lost 7 bases, and 5 bases had no gene match. The CDR3 coding sequence is TGTGCCAGCACGGGTCTAGCGGGACAAGAGACCCAGTACTTC. Translated: CASTGLAGQETQYF.

This chain links TRBV19 with TRBJ1-3, with 7 bases identical to TRBD1. Germline trimming cut 4 bases from V and 0 bases from J; bases unmatched to any gene: 6. Germline values: CDR1 LNHDA, CDR2 SQIVND (reference sequence). The CDR3 spans 16 residues. The CDR3 region is CASSTRQGSSGNTIYF. CDR3 nucleotide sequence: TGTGCCAGTAGTACCCGACAGGGCTCCTCTGGAAACACCATATATTTT. Variable domain in full (rest from reference TRBV19 and TRBJ1-3): DGGITQSPKYLFRKEGQNVTLSCEQNLNHDAMYWYRQDPGQGLRLIYYSQIVNDFQKGDIAEGYSVSREKKESFPLTVTSAQKNPTAFYLCASSTRQGSSGNTIYFGEGSWLTVV.

The CDR3 nucleotides are TGCAGCGTTGATGGGGCCGGGTTTGGAGCTTTCTTT. Translation: CSVDGAGFGAFF. The rearrangement uses TRBV29-1 and TRBJ1-1; the D gene is possibly TRBD1 (5 bases). Between the trimmed V and J ends, which lost 3 bases and 10 bases, there was a span of 15 bases. Germline assignment: CDR1 SQVTM and CDR2 ANQGSEA. The CDR3 length is 12 residues. Filled out from reference TRBV29-1 and TRBJ1-1, the complete variable domain reads SAVISQKPSRDICQRGTSLTIQCQVDSQVTMMFWYRQQPGQSLTLIATANQGSEATYESGFVIDKFPISRPNLTFSTLTVSNMSPEDSSIYLCSVDGAGFGAFFGQGTRLTVV.

The chain couples TRBV30 to TRBJ2-2, with 7 bases aligning to TRBD2. Trimming removed 0 bases from V and 5 bases from J; junction bases left unmatched: 9. The CDR3 is 16 residues long. CDR1 and CDR2 from the germline V gene are GTSNPN and SVGIG (reference sequence). As DNA, the CDR3 is TGTGCCTGGAGTGTACTGGGGAGGGAGGCTACCGGGGAGCTGTTTTTT. The encoded protein is CAWSVLGREATGELFF.

The chain is built from TRBV11-2 and TRBJ2-7, with 12 bases matching TRBD2. The CDR3 loop spans 16 amino acids. The ends lost 5 bases at V and 5 bases at J; junction bases unmatched: 10. Germline V gives CDR1 SGHAT, CDR2 FQNNGV. The chain's CDR3 is CASSPKGLAGSNEQYF. The CDR3 DNA reads TGTGCCAGCAGCCCCAAAGGACTAGCGGGAAGTAACGAGCAGTACTTC.

The CDR3, as DNA: TGTGCCAGCAGTGAAACCCTCACACCCCTGGACTATGGCTACACCTTC. It encodes CASSETLTPLDYGYTF. The V call is TRBV6-1, the J call TRBJ1-2; unclear D gene. Germline V CDR1 and CDR2: MNHNS, SASEGT. The ends were cut back, 2 bases at V and 3 bases at J, with 16 bases in the middle. This CDR3 is 16 amino acids long.

V and J are TRBV28 and TRBJ1-2; D is ambiguous. V lost 5 bases to trimming and J lost 4 bases, with 17 bases between them. Germline V lookup: CDR1 MDHEN, CDR2 SYDVKM. The CDR3 loop spans 15 amino acids. CDR3 sequence reads: CASSAPRGVGYGYTF. CDR3 bases: TGTGCCAGCAGTGCACCCCGGGGAGTTGGCTATGGCTACACCTTC.

This sequence joins TRBV10-1 and TRBJ2-2; 14 bases map to TRBD2. Per germline, CDR1 WNHNN and CDR2 SYGVQD (reference sequence). Germline trimming cut 2 bases from V and 7 bases from J; bases unmatched to any gene: 6. The length of the CDR3 is 17 residues. The CDR3 DNA reads TGCGCCAGCAGTGAGCGGGGACTAGCGGGAGAAGTCGGGGAGCTGTTTTTT. The encoded protein is CASSERGLAGEVGELFF.

This clone occurred once. V gene TRBV5-5 combines with J gene TRBJ2-7; D is unclear. From germline, CDR1 is SGHKS and CDR2 YYEKEE (reference sequence). The CDR3 consists of 13 residues. The ends were cut back, 5 bases at V and 1 base at J, with 10 bases in the middle. CDR3 sequence (DNA): TGTGCCAGCAGTGGGGAACAGTCCTACGAGCAGTACTTC. Residues: CASSGEQSYEQYF.

The rearrangement links TRBV5-1 to TRBJ2-7, with TRBD2 as a possible D gene (6 bases). The CDR3 length is 15 residues. Trimming shortened V by 0 bases and J by 4 bases, and 14 bases separated the two germline ends. Germline CDR1 reads SGHRS; CDR2 reads YFSETQ. The chain's CDR3 is CASSLVRGTSYEQYF. CDR3 DNA sequence: TGCGCCAGCAGCTTGGTCCGGGGGACTTCGTACGAGCAGTACTTC. Using reference TRBV5-1 and TRBJ2-7 for the parts outside the CDR3, the full variable domain is KAGVTQTPRYLIKTRGQQVTLSCSPISGHRSVSWYQQTPGQGLQFLFEYFSETQRNKGNFPGRFSGRQFSNSRSEMNVSTLELGDSALYLCASSLVRGTSYEQYFGPGTRLTVT.

The chain couples TRBV29-1 to TRBJ1-1; D gene uncertain. The CDR3 totals 14 residues. The ends were cut back, 6 bases at V and 5 bases at J, with 19 bases in the middle. CDR1 is SQVTM and CDR2 is ANQGSEA in the germline V gene. DNA for the CDR3: TGCAGCGTCCTGTACGTTTCGTCGAGGACTGAAGCTTTCTTT. The encoded protein is CSVLYVSSRTEAFF.

This chain joins TRBV5-4 and TRBJ2-7, with D perhaps TRBD2 (7 bases). V was cut by 2 bases and J by 6 bases, with 15 bases left in between. Germline CDR1 SGHNT, CDR2 YYREEE (reference sequence). This CDR3 has 14 residues. CDR3 DNA: TGTGCCAGCAGCTTACGCCGGGGGGCGGGCGAGCAGTACTTC. Translation gives CASSLRRGAGEQYF.

V is TRBV2 and J is TRBJ2-5, with D perhaps matching TRBD2 (5 bases). The CDR3 totals 14 residues. Germline V gives CDR1 SNHLY, CDR2 FYNNEI. The V gene lost 4 bases and the J gene lost 4 bases, with 13 bases spanning the gap. CDR3 protein: CASSGTGSRETQYF. CDR3 nucleotides: TGTGCCAGCAGTGGAACGGGGAGTAGAGAGACCCAGTACTTC.

The chain recombines TRBV21-1 with TRBJ1-5; the table's D gene call, TRBD1, was not cross checked with the DNA. TRBV21-1 is an annotated pseudogene. The length of the CDR3 is 16 residues. This CDR3 is CASSKDRDRDNQPQHF. The DNA of the CDR3 is TGTGCCAGCAGCAAAGATCGGGACAGGGACAATCAGCCCCAGCATTTT.

The chain carries TRBV5-1 and TRBJ2-7; D call uncertain. There are 14 residues in the CDR3. V was clipped by 4 bases and J by 3 bases, with 14 bases between them. Germline V CDR1 and CDR2: SGHRS, YFSETQ. The CDR3: CASSELGSYYEQYF. DNA for the CDR3: TGCGCCAGCAGCGAGCTAGGATCCTACTACGAGCAGTACTTC.

This chain uses TRBV7-9 with TRBJ2-3, with 10 bases aligning to TRBD2. Germline loops: CDR1 SEHNR, CDR2 FQNEAQ (reference sequence). Germline trimming cut 1 base from V and 3 bases from J; bases unmatched to any gene: 1. This CDR3 contains 15 residues. For the CDR3, the DNA is TGTGCCAGCAGCTTAGGTAGCGGGAGGACAGATACGCAGTATTTT. Translating it yields CASSLGSGRTDTQYF.

The CDR3 DNA sequence: TGTGCCATCAGTGGTCCTTGGCTGAATGAGCAGTTCTTC. It encodes CAISGPWLNEQFF. The J gene is TRBJ2-1, the V gene TRBV10-3; D gene uncertain. Trimming removed 4 bases from V and 7 bases from J, with 11 bases in between. This CDR3 region has 13 residues. Germline-derived CDR1 and CDR2 are ENHRY and SYGVKD.

The chain carries TRBV7-2 and TRBJ2-3; 11 bases map to TRBD2. Per germline, CDR1 SGHTA and CDR2 FQGNSA. Germline trimming cut 2 bases from V and 7 bases from J; bases unmatched to any gene: 14. The CDR3 has 18 residues. The CDR3 spells CASSLFPQTSGGRHTQYF. The CDR3 region has the DNA TGTGCCAGCAGCTTATTCCCCCAAACTAGCGGGGGCAGGCATACGCAGTATTTT.

This sequence joins TRBV14 and TRBJ2-1; 9 bases agree with TRBD2. The V gene end was trimmed by 3 bases and the J gene end by 2 bases; junction bases not matched to a gene: 11. The CDR3 is 18 amino acids. Germline CDR1 reads SGHDN; CDR2 reads FVKESK. This CDR3 is CASSHDRATSGTYNEQFF. DNA for the CDR3: TGTGCCAGCAGCCACGATCGTGCGACTAGCGGAACCTACAATGAGCAGTTCTTC.